This entry lists 5 T cell receptor beta chains sequenced from one sample in a study of T-cell reconstitution after alpha-beta-depleted transplantation in children. Unique molecular identifiers were built into the TCRbeta library. TCRdb re-derived calls from the PCR reads in MiXCR, one entry per CDR3 protein. The sample consists of around 800,000 distinct CDR3 sequences, around 17% of them appearing once. Sequencing was performed on PBMCs, mostly from graft donor cells, taken 360 days after TCRalphabeta/CD19-depleted stem cell transplant. These receptors all stem from a male patient under 18 who had a stem cell transplant for acute lymphoblastic leukemia, so the T cells may come from the graft donor.

This clonotype has at least ten counts. The gene calls are TRBV27 and TRBJ2-7, with TRBD2 matching 8 bases. Trimming at V came to 4 bases and at J to 2 bases, leaving 4 bases not matched to a gene. Germline V gene data show CDR1 as MNHEY and CDR2 as SMNVEV (reference sequence). The CDR3 totals 14 residues. The CDR3 DNA sequence: TGTGCCAGCAGTTCAACAGCGGGAGCCTACGAGCAGTACTTC. Translating it yields CASSSTAGAYEQYF.

The table lists this clonotype with a few counts. The J gene is TRBJ2-5, the V gene TRBV15; 9 bases map to TRBD2. The CDR3 runs 14 residues. In germline, CDR1 is LNHNV, CDR2 YYDKDF (reference sequence). Losses at the gene ends were 3 bases for V and 7 bases for J; bases not matched to a gene: 6. The CDR3 DNA follows: TGTGCCACCAGCAGGCCAGCGGGGGGCTGGACCCAGTACTTC. Protein product: CATSRPAGGWTQYF.

This chain links TRBV19 with TRBJ2-2; either TRBD1 or TRBD2 may fit D (7 bases each). The V end lost 7 bases, the J end lost 5 bases, and 14 bases lay between the germline ends. The CDR3 loop spans 14 amino acids. Per the germline V gene, CDR1 is LNHDA and CDR2 is SQIVND (reference sequence). The CDR3 sequence: CASNPQGGTGELFF. As DNA, the CDR3 is TGTGCCAGTAACCCCCAGGGGGGGACCGGGGAGCTGTTTTTT.

This clonotype has just a few counts. The chain is built from TRBV12-3 or TRBV12-4 and TRBJ1-2; D perhaps matches TRBD1 (5 bases). CDR3 size: 17 residues. V lost 3 bases, J lost 4 bases, and 21 bases lay in between. In DNA form, the CDR3 reads TGTGCCAGCAGTTTGGCCCGTGGGACCTTGCGCCTCTATGGCTACACCTTC. It codes for CASSLARGTLRLYGYTF.

The chain couples TRBV15 to TRBJ1-6, with D possibly being TRBD1 (6 bases). Between the trimmed V and J ends, which lost 2 bases and 0 bases, there was a span of 11 bases. Germline V gives CDR1 LNHNV, CDR2 YYDKDF (reference sequence). This CDR3 spans 17 amino acids. The CDR3 nucleotides are TGTGCCACCAGCAGATCGGGGGCTAGCTCCTATAATTCACCCCTCCACTTT. As protein: CATSRSGASSYNSPLHF.